These 14 T cell receptor beta chains originate from one sample sequenced in a study of blood T cells in healthy people across ages. PCR was performed a second time for 7 to 11 cycles using a sample-barcoded 5' primer and a J-beta primer mix. TCRdb re-derived calls from the 5' RACE reads in MiXCR, one entry per CDR3 protein. The sample shows about 1.5 million distinct CDR3 sequences, 42% of them seen only once. The sequenced material came from blood. Receptors were obtained from a woman aged 18 to 35 in good health.

This clonotype was counted only a few times. The chain uses TRBV4-2 and TRBJ1-3; TRBD1 is a possible D gene (6 bases). CDR1 is LGHNA, CDR2 YNFKEQ, per germline. V was pared by 4 bases and J by 4 bases, with 17 bases between. This CDR3 is 16 amino acids long. Written as DNA, the CDR3 is TGTGCCAGCAGCCCAGGTTGGGGGGGCGAAGGAAACACCATATATTTT. Amino acid sequence: CASSPGWGGEGNTIYF.

This clonotype was recorded a few times. J is TRBJ1-3 and V is TRBV29-1; no reliable D call. The germline CDR1 and CDR2 sequences are SQVTM and ANQGSEA. The V and J ends lost 6 bases and 6 bases respectively, with 12 bases between them. This CDR3 comprises 12 residues. The chain's CDR3 is CSVTLGVNTIYF. The CDR3 DNA reads as TGCAGCGTGACTTTGGGTGTAAACACCATATATTTT.

The chain carries TRBV12-3 or TRBV12-4 and TRBJ2-5; D remains ambiguous. This CDR3 comprises 11 residues. V was cut by 1 base and J by 9 bases, with 6 bases left in between. CDR3 loop: CASSLDEAQYF. The DNA of the CDR3 is TGTGCCAGCAGTTTAGATGAGGCCCAGTACTTC.

The rearrangement uses TRBV7-8 and TRBJ2-7; the D gene is possibly TRBD2 (5 bases). Trimming left V 3 bases short and J 4 bases short, with 10 bases between. Germline values: CDR1 SGHVS, CDR2 FQNEAQ. The CDR3 runs to 13 residues. The CDR3 DNA reads as TGTGCCAGCAGCTTCCCACGGGGTTACGAGCAGTACTTC. It translates to CASSFPRGYEQYF. Full variable domain (rest looked up from reference TRBV7-8 and TRBJ2-7): GAGVSQSPRYKVAKRGQDVALRCDPISGHVSLFWYQQALGQGPEFLTYFQNEAQLDKSGLPSDRFFAERPEGSVSTLKIQRTQQEDSAVYLCASSFPRGYEQYFGPGTRLTVT.

This clonotype occurred once. V is TRBV2 and J is TRBJ2-6; no definite D call. V lost 5 bases and J lost 0, with 8 bases in between. Germline lookup yields CDR1 SNHLY and CDR2 FYNNEI. The CDR3 runs 15 residues. The CDR3 is CASSPARSGANVLTF. DNA for the CDR3: TGTGCCAGCAGTCCCGCCCGCTCTGGGGCCAACGTCCTGACTTTC.

This clonotype was seen only a few times. V usage is TRBV7-9 and J usage is TRBJ2-1; D unresolved. Trimming stripped 4 bases from V and 2 bases from J, with 15 bases between. The CDR3 length is 16 residues. Per germline, CDR1 SEHNR and CDR2 FQNEAQ (reference sequence). The CDR3 nucleotides read TGTGCCAGCAGCTCCCCCCTCGGACCAGCCTACAATGAGCAGTTCTTC. Protein sequence: CASSSPLGPAYNEQFF.

This clonotype has just a few counts. The gene calls are TRBV18 and TRBJ2-2, with D tentatively TRBD2 (6 bases). CDR3 length equals 15 residues. In germline, CDR1 is KGHSH, CDR2 LQKENI. V dropped 2 bases and J dropped 3 bases, with 10 bases sitting between them. The CDR3 loop is CASSPLGGDTGELFF. The DNA for the CDR3 is TGTGCCAGCTCACCATTGGGAGGTGACACCGGGGAGCTGTTTTTT. The full variable domain, with the rest looked up from reference TRBV18 and TRBJ2-2, is NAGVMQNPRHLVRRRGQEARLRCSPMKGHSHVYWYRQLPEEGLKFMVYLQKENIIDESGMPKERFSAEFPKEGPSILRIQQVVRGDSAAYFCASSPLGGDTGELFFGEGSRLTVL.

The rearrangement uses TRBV6-1 and TRBJ1-1; D gene ambiguous. The CDR3 consists of 14 residues. The germline gives CDR1 MNHNS, CDR2 SASEGT. The V end was cut by 3 bases, the J end by 1 base, with 9 bases between. The CDR3 reads CASSDKIENTEAFF. In nucleotides, the CDR3 is TGTGCCAGCAGTGATAAAATAGAGAACACTGAAGCTTTCTTT.

J is TRBJ1-2 and V is TRBV6-5; D unresolved. V was pared by 0 bases and J by 2 bases, with 10 bases between. This CDR3 region has 15 residues. Per germline, CDR1 MNHEY and CDR2 SVGAGI. Here the CDR3 reads CASSYSRGLNYGYTF. The CDR3 DNA reads TGTGCCAGCAGTTACTCCCGGGGATTAAACTATGGCTACACCTTC.

This clonotype has just a few counts. The rearrangement uses TRBV28 and TRBJ2-7; D remains ambiguous. This CDR3 has 14 residues. Trimming removed 5 bases from V and 1 base from J, with 12 bases in between. Germline CDR1 is MDHEN and CDR2 is SYDVKM. The CDR3 protein is CASSQTVISYEQYF. Written as DNA, the CDR3 is TGTGCCAGCAGTCAAACAGTAATATCCTACGAGCAGTACTTC.

This sequence joins TRBV5-1 and TRBJ2-1, with 9 bases fitting TRBD1. V dropped 4 bases and J dropped 8; count of bases not matched to a gene: 7. Germline-derived CDR1 and CDR2 are SGHRS and YFSETQ. The CDR3 extends over 14 amino acids. The CDR3 region has the DNA TGCGCCAGCAGCCCCGGACAGGGGCAAGATGAGCAGTTCTTC. Translation: CASSPGQGQDEQFF.

Only a few counts were recorded for this clonotype. The V call is TRBV6-5, the J call TRBJ2-3, with 9 positions matching TRBD2. The ends lost 4 bases at V and 0 bases at J; junction bases unmatched: 5. Germline assignment: CDR1 MNHEY and CDR2 SVGAGI. The CDR3 extends over 16 amino acids. The CDR3 DNA is TGTGCCAGCAGTTCCTCAGGACTAGCGAGCACAGATACGCAGTATTTT. The encoded protein is CASSSSGLASTDTQYF.

This clonotype came up a few times. V is TRBV6-5 and J is TRBJ2-1, with D hard to call. Germline-derived CDR1 and CDR2 are MNHEY and SVGAGI. Trimming pared 6 bases from V and 4 bases from J, leaving 16 bases between. This CDR3 contains 15 residues. CDR3 sequence: CASRSYDRPYNEQFF. CDR3 nucleotide sequence: TGTGCCAGCAGATCCTATGATCGCCCTTACAATGAGCAGTTCTTC.

The V and J genes are TRBV20-1 and TRBJ2-7; D not resolved. Between the trimmed V and J ends, which lost 3 bases and 0 bases, there was a span of 9 bases. CDR3 length: 13 residues. CDR1 is DFQATT and CDR2 is SNEGSKA in the germline V gene (reference sequence). In DNA form, the CDR3 reads TGCAGTGCTAGGTTCCCTAGCTCCTACGAGCAGTACTTC. Its protein is CSARFPSSYEQYF.